The clone carrying this TCR beta chain was observed a handful of times. What it binds is unknown. This entry comes from a study of graft-versus-host responses after intestinal transplantation. On the study more broadly: As for transplant type, recipients had multivisceral, liver-intestinal, or isolated intestinal grafts. The study gave all recipients anti-thymocyte globulin induction, then tacrolimus and steroids for approximately three years.

Trimming took 5 bases from V and 5 from J, leaving 12 bases between them. Germline V gene data show CDR1 as MNHEY and CDR2 as SMNVEV (reference sequence). The CDR3 totals 13 residues. Whole-study results and caveats: The recipient marrow held GvH clones, and some of them showed up first in ileum or blood. Subjects displaying graft-donor T cell macrochimerism possessed elevated graft-versus-host to host-versus-graft clonal ratios inside allografts.

Profiling relied on immunoSEQ multiplex PCR, and the TCRdb table lists in-frame clones only, not all of them. The repertoire holds approximately 33,000 clones, with roughly four fifths as singletons. The J gene is TRBJ2-5, the V gene TRBV27; D uncertain. The sample was unstimulated CD8+ T cells sorted from spleen or lymph node cells, taken before intestinal transplant. The TCR was taken from a human donor who received an intestinal transplant. CDR3 loop: CASSRTVLETQYF. DNA for the CDR3: TGTGCCAGCAGTCGTACGGTATTGGAGACCCAGTACTTC.